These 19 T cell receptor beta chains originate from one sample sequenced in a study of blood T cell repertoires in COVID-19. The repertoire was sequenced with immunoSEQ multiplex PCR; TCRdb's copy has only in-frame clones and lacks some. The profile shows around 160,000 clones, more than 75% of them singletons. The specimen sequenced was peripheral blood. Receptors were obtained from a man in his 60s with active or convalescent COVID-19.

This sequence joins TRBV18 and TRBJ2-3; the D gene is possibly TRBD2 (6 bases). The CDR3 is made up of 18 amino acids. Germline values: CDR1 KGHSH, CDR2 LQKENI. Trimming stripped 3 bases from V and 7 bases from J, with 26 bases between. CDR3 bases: TGTGCCAGCTCACCCCCCGGGACTTCCACCCCGGGAGAAAATACGCAGTATTTT. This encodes CASSPPGTSTPGENTQYF.

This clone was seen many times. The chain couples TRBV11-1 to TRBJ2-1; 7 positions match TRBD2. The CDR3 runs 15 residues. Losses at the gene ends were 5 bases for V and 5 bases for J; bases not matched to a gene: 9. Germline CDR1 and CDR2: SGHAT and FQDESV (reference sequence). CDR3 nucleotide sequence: TGTGCCAGCAGCGCCGTGGGGCGGGGGAACAATGAGCAGTTCTTC. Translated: CASSAVGRGNNEQFF.

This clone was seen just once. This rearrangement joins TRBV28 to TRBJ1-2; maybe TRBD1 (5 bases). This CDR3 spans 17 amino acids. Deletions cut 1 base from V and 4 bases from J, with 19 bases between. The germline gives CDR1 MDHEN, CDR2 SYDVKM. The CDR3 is CASSLFSDGGEGYGYTF. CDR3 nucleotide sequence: TGTGCCAGCAGTTTATTCTCCGACGGGGGAGAGGGCTATGGCTACACCTTC.

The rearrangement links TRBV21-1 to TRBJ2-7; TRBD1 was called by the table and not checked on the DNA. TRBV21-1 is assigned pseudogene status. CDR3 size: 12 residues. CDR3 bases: TGTGCCAGCAGCAAACAGGGCTACGAGCAGTACTTC. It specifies CASSKQGYEQYF.

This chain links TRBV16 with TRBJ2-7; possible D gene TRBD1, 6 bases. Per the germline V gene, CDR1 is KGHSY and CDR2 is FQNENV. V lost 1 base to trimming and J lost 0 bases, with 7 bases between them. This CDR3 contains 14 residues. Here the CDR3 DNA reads TGTGCCAGCAGCCAATTACAGGGCTCCTACGAGCAGTACTTC. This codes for CASSQLQGSYEQYF.

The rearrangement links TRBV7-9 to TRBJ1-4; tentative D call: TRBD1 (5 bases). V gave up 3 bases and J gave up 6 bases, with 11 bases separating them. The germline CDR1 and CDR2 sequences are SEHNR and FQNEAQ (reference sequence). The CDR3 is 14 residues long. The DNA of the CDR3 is TGTGCCAGCAGCTTGGGGGGAATAGATGAAAAACTGTTTTTT. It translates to CASSLGGIDEKLFF. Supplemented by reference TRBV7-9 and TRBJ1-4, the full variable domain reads DTGVSQNPRHKITKRGQNVTFRCDPISEHNRLYWYRQTLGQGPEFLTYFQNEAQLEKSRLLSDRFSAERPKGSFSTLEIQRTEQGDSAMYLCASSLGGIDEKLFFGSGTQLSVL.

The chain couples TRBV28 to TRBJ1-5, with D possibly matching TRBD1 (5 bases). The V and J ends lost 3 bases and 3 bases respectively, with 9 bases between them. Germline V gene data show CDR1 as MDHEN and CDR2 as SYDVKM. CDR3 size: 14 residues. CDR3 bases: TGTGCCAGCAGTTTGGAGGGGTACAATCAGCCCCAGCATTTT. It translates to CASSLEGYNQPQHF.

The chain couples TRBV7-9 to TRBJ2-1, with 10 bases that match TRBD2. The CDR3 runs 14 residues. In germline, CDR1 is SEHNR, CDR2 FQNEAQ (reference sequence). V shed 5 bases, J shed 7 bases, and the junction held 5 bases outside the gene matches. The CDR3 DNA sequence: TGTGCCAGCAGCCATAGCGGGAGGTGGAATGAGCAGTTCTTC. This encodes CASSHSGRWNEQFF. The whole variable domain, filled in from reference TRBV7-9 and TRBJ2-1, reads DTGVSQNPRHKITKRGQNVTFRCDPISEHNRLYWYRQTLGQGPEFLTYFQNEAQLEKSRLLSDRFSAERPKGSFSTLEIQRTEQGDSAMYLCASSHSGRWNEQFFGPGTRLTVL.

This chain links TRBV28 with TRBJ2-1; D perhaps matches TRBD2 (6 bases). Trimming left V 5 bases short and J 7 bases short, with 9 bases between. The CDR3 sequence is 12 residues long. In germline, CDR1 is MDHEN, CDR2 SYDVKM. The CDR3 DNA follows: TGTGCCAGCAGTCCTGGGGGGAATGAGCAGTTCTTC. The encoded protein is CASSPGGNEQFF.

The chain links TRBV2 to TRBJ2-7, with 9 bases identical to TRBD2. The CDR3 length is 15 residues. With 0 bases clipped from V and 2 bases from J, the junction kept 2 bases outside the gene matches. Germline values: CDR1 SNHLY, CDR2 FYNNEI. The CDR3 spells CASSEASGGPYEQYF. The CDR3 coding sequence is TGTGCCAGCAGTGAAGCTAGCGGGGGACCCTACGAGCAGTACTTC.

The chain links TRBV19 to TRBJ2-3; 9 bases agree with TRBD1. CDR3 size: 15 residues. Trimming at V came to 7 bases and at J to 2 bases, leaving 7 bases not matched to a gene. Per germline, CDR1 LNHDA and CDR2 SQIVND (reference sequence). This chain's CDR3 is CASTEGQGYTDTQYF. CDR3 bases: TGTGCCAGTACCGAGGGACAGGGTTACACAGATACGCAGTATTTT.

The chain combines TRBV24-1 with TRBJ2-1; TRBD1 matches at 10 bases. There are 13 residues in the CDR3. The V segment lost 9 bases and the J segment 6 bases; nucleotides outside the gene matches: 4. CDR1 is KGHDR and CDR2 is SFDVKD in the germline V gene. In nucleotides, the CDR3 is TGTGCCACCGGGGACAGGGGCGGCAATGAGCAGTTCTTC. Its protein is CATGDRGGNEQFF.

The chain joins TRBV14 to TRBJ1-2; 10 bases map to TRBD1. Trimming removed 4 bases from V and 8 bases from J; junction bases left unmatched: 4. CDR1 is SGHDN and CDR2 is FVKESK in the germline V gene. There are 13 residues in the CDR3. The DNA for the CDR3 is TGTGCCAGCAGCCTGACAGGGGGCTGGGGCTACACCTTC. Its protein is CASSLTGGWGYTF.

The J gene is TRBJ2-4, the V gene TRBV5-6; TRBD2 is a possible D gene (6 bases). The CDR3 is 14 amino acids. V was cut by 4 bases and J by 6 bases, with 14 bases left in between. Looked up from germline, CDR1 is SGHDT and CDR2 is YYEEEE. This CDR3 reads CASSPSLAPNIQYF. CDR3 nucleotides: TGTGCCAGCAGCCCTTCTCTAGCGCCAAACATTCAGTACTTC. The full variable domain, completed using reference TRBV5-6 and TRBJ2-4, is DAGVTQSPTHLIKTRGQQVTLRCSPKSGHDTVSWYQQALGQGPQFIFQYYEEEERQRGNFPDRFSGHQFPNYSSELNVNALLLGDSALYLCASSPSLAPNIQYFGAGTRLSVL.

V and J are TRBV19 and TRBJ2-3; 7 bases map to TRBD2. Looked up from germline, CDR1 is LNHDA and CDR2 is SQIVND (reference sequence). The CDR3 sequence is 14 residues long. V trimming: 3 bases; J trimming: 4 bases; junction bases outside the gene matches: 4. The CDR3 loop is CASSIQSGADTQYF. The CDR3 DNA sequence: TGTGCCAGTAGTATCCAAAGCGGGGCAGATACGCAGTATTTT.

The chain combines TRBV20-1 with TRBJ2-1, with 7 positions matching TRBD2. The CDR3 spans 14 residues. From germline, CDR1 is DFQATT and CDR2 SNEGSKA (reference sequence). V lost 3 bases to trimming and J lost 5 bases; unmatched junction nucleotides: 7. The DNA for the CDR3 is TGCAGTGCTAGTCGGTGGCTAGCGGACAATGAGCAGTTCTTC. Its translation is CSASRWLADNEQFF.

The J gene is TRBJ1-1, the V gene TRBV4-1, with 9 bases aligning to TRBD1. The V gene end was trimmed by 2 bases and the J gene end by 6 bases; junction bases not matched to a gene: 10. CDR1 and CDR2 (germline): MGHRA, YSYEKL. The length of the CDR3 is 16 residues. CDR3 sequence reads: CASSQLGQGPWAEAFF. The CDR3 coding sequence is TGCGCCAGCAGCCAACTCGGACAGGGGCCCTGGGCTGAAGCTTTCTTT.

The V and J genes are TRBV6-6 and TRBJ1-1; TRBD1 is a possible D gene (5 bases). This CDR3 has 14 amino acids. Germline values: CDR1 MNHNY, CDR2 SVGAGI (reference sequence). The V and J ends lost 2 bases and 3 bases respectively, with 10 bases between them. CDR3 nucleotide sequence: TGTGCCAGCAGTTACGGTGGGGGGTACACTGAAGCTTTCTTT. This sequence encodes CASSYGGGYTEAFF.

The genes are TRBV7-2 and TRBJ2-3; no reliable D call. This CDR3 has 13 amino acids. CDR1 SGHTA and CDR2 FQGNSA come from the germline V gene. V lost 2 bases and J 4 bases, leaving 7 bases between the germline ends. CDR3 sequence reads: CASSLQSADTQYF. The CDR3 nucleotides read TGTGCCAGCAGCTTACAGAGCGCAGATACGCAGTATTTT.